The 9 T cell receptor beta chains reported below all come from one sample, sequenced in a study of T cells in Graves' hyperthyroidism and ophthalmopathy. Using RNA transcripts as the source, TCR beta CDR3 regions were amplified. A set of HTBI primers served as the primers for a first-round RT-PCR of the TCR CDR3. TCRdb independently ran MiXCR on the multiplex PCR reads; one entry per CDR3 protein. The sample includes hundreds of thousands of distinct CDR3 sequences, approximately 15% of them seen just once. The source material was blood. These receptors were taken from a woman between 40 and 50 years old with Graves' ophthalmopathy.

Ten or more counts support this clonotype. The V and J genes are TRBV6-5 and TRBJ2-1; 7 nucleotides match TRBD2. CDR1 is MNHEY, CDR2 SVGAGI, per germline. There are 14 residues in the CDR3. The trim removed 6 bases at V and 2 bases at J, leaving 4 bases unmatched. The CDR3 sequence: CASSNRGAYNEQFF. The CDR3 DNA sequence: TGTGCCAGCAGCAACCGGGGGGCCTACAATGAGCAGTTCTTC.

This clonotype was counted ten times or more. The chain recombines TRBV15 with TRBJ1-5, with TRBD1 identical over 9 bases. Trimming at V came to 5 bases and at J to 7 bases, leaving 9 bases not matched to a gene. The CDR3 has 15 residues. The germline V gene encodes CDR1 LNHNV and CDR2 YYDKDF (reference sequence). Here the CDR3 reads CATSFGDRELQPQHF. The CDR3 bases are TGTGCCACCAGCTTCGGGGACAGGGAATTGCAGCCCCAGCATTTT.

Many counts were recorded for this clonotype. The junction departs from germline at one end; a sequencing error may be responsible. The chain combines TRBV6-1 with TRBJ2-5, with D possibly TRBD2 on 5 matching bases. In germline, CDR1 is MNHNS, CDR2 SASEGT. The CDR3 is 14 amino acids. DNA of the CDR3: TGTGCCAGCAGAGAAGTCGAGGGCCCAGAGACCCAGTACTTC. It specifies CASREVEGPETQYF.

Ten or more counts support this clonotype. The chain uses TRBV10-3 and TRBJ1-2, with a tentative D call TRBD1 (5 bases). The germline V and J ends were trimmed by 8 bases and 3 bases, with 10 bases remaining between them. The germline V gene encodes CDR1 ENHRY and CDR2 SYGVKD. This CDR3 region has 12 residues. In DNA, the CDR3 is TGTGCCATCTTTGGGACGGACTATGGCTACACCTTC. Amino acids: CAIFGTDYGYTF.

The chain links TRBV27 to TRBJ2-3; 13 bases are shared with TRBD2. In germline, CDR1 is MNHEY, CDR2 SMNVEV (reference sequence). The J segment lost 4 bases and the V segment lost 5 bases, leaving 9 bases of the junction unmatched. CDR3 size: 17 residues. In nucleotides, the CDR3 is TGTGCCAGCAGTGATCCGGGACTAGCGGGGTCAGCAGATACGCAGTATTTT. Amino acid sequence: CASSDPGLAGSADTQYF.

This clonotype was detected ten times or more. This chain links TRBV11-2 with TRBJ2-7; 10 bases align to TRBD2. Trimming took 5 bases from V and 7 from J; bases not matched to a gene: 20. CDR1 is SGHAT and CDR2 is FQNNGV in the germline V gene. The CDR3 is 18 residues long. The CDR3 region is CASSPWTSGIPSLLEQYF. As DNA, the CDR3 is TGTGCCAGCAGCCCTTGGACTAGCGGCATACCCTCCCTACTAGAGCAGTACTTC.

This clonotype was seen a few times. The chain recombines TRBV5-1 with TRBJ2-7; D is uncertain. Trimming cost V 4 bases and J 2 bases, with 19 bases left between them. The germline CDR1 and CDR2 sequences are SGHRS and YFSETQ. The CDR3 has 16 amino acids. CDR3 nucleotides: TGCGCCAGCAGCCCAGTAAATCGGGCGGCGACCTACGAGCAGTACTTC. Residues: CASSPVNRAATYEQYF.

There are many counts of this clonotype. This chain links TRBV19 with TRBJ1-6; D remains ambiguous. This CDR3 is built from 13 residues. Germline values: CDR1 LNHDA, CDR2 SQIVND (reference sequence). Trimming stripped 6 bases from V and 10 bases from J, with 13 bases between. CDR3 sequence (DNA): TGTGCCAGTAGAACGGCTCAGGACTCACCCCTCCACTTT. Encoded protein: CASRTAQDSPLHF.

The V and J genes are TRBV6-1 and TRBJ1-2; 7 bases map to TRBD1. Germline assignment: CDR1 MNHNS and CDR2 SASEGT. The CDR3 consists of 13 residues. The ends lost 6 bases at V and 8 bases at J; junction bases unmatched: 9. Here the CDR3 reads CASSPRQGLGYTF. The DNA of the CDR3 is TGTGCCAGCAGCCCTAGACAGGGTCTCGGCTACACCTTC.